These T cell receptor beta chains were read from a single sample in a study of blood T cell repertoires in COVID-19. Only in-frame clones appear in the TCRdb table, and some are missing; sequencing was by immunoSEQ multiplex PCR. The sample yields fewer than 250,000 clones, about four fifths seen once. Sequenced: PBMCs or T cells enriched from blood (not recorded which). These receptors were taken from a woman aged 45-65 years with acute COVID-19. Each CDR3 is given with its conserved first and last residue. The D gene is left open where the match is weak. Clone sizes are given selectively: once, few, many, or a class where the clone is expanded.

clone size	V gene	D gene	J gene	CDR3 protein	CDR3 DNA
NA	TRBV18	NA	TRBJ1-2	CASSPRGQGYTF	TGTGCCAGCTCACCACGGGGGCAGGGATACACCTTC
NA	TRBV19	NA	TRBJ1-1	CASSNSWQGLGAFF	TGTGCCAGTAGTAATTCGTGGCAGGGATTAGGCGCTTTCTTT
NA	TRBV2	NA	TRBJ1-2	CASKENYGYTF	TGTGCCAGCAAGGAGAACTATGGCTACACCTTC
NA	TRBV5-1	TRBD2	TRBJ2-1	CASSLTSGAYNEQFF	TGCGCCAGCAGCTTGACTAGCGGGGCATACAATGAGCAGTTCTTC
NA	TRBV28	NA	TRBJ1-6	CASSLGHNSPLHF	TGTGCCAGCAGTTTGGGCCATAATTCACCCCTCCACTTT
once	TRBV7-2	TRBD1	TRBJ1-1	CASSWTGVNTEAFF	TGTGCCAGCAGCTGGACAGGGGTGAACACTGAAGCTTTCTTT
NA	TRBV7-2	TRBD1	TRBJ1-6	CASSLGDRNNSPLHF	TGTGCCAGCAGCTTAGGGGACAGAAATAATTCACCCCTCCACTTT
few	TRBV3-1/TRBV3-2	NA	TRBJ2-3	CASSEPGGTDTQYF	TGTGCCAGCAGCGAACCCGGGGGCACAGATACGCAGTATTTT
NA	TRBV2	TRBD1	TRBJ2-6	CASSGSGQSSGANVLTF	TGTGCCAGCAGTGGTTCGGGACAGAGCTCTGGGGCCAACGTCCTGACTTTC
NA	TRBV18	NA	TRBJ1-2	CASSPPGAGWIDGGYTF	TGTGCCAGCTCACCACCGGGAGCAGGCTGGATCGACGGTGGCTACACCTTC
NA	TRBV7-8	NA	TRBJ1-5	CASSLFLSHQHF	TGTGCCAGCAGCTTATTTTTGAGTCATCAGCATTTT
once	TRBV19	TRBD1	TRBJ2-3	CASSGQGAEGDTQYF	TGTGCCAGTAGCGGACAGGGGGCTGAAGGAGATACGCAGTATTTT
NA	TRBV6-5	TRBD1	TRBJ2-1	CAGGTGGYNEQFF	TGTGCCGGGGGGACAGGGGGCTACAATGAGCAGTTCTTC
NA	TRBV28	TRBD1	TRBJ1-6	CASSFPDRVRSPLHF	TGTGCCAGCAGTTTCCCCGACAGGGTTCGTTCACCCCTCCACTTT
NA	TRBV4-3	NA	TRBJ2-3	CASSPSPTDTQYF	TGCGCCAGCAGCCCAAGCCCCACAGATACGCAGTATTTT
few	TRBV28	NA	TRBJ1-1	CASGRFRSTLNTEAFF	TGTGCCAGCGGTCGATTTCGTTCTACGCTGAACACTGAAGCTTTCTTT
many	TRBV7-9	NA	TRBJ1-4	CASSFIEGNEKLFF	TGTGCCAGCAGCTTTATTGAGGGAAATGAAAAACTGTTTTTT
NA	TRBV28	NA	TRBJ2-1	CASKGWGISYNEQFF	TGTGCCAGCAAAGGTTGGGGCATCTCCTACAATGAGCAGTTCTTC
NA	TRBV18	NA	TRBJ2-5	CASSPVGGVETQYF	TGTGCCAGCTCACCAGTGGGGGGAGTGGAGACCCAGTACTTC
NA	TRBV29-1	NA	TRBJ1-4	CSVEDLANEKLFF	TGCAGCGTTGAAGATTTAGCTAATGAAAAACTGTTTTTT
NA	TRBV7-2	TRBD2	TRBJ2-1	CASSFQAGGLDEQFF	TGTGCCAGCAGCTTCCAAGCGGGAGGGCTGGATGAGCAGTTCTTC
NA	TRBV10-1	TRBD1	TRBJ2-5	CASCTGTGVEETQYF	TGCGCCAGTTGTACTGGGACAGGGGTGGAAGAGACCCAGTACTTC
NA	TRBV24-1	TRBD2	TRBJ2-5	CATSDPGTSGARETQYF	TGTGCCACCAGTGACCCCGGGACTAGCGGGGCTCGGGAGACCCAGTACTTC
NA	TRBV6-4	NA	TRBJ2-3	CASSEGGTATDTQYF	TGTGCCAGCAGTGAGGGCGGGACGGCCACAGATACGCAGTATTTT
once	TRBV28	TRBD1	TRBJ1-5	CASSLRQGSQPQHF	TGTGCCAGCAGTTTAAGACAGGGCAGTCAGCCCCAGCATTTT
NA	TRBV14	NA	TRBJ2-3	CASSRLAEAGDTQYF	TGTGCCAGCAGCCGACTTGCGGAGGCGGGAGATACGCAGTATTTT
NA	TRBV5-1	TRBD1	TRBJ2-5	CASSPGQGRETQYF	TGCGCCAGCAGCCCGGGACAGGGAAGGGAGACCCAGTACTTC
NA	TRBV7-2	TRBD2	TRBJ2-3	CASSPGLAGDTQYF	TGTGCCAGCAGCCCGGGACTAGCGGGAGATACGCAGTATTTT
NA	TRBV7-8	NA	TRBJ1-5	CASSQRGQNSNQPQHF	TGTGCCAGCAGCCAACGAGGACAGAATAGCAATCAGCCCCAGCATTTT
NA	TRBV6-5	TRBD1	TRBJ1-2	CASSYRTGDVYGYTF	TGTGCCAGCAGTTACAGGACAGGGGATGTCTATGGCTACACCTTC
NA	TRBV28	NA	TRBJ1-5	CASSLDSANQPQHF	TGTGCCAGCAGCTTGGACAGTGCAAATCAGCCCCAGCATTTT
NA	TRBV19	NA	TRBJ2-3	CASMGLSDTQYF	TGTGCCAGTATGGGGCTCTCAGATACGCAGTATTTT
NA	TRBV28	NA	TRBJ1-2	CASSPGHLPSSYTF	TGTGCCAGCAGCCCTGGACACCTACCGTCATCCTACACCTTC
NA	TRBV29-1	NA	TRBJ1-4	CSVVAGDEKLFF	TGCAGCGTTGTTGCGGGGGATGAAAAACTGTTTTTT
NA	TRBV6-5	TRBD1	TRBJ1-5	CASSQQGFGQPQHF	TGTGCCAGCAGCCAACAGGGGTTCGGGCAGCCCCAGCATTTT
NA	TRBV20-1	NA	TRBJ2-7	CSAIDWPYEQYF	TGCAGTGCTATTGACTGGCCCTACGAGCAGTACTTC
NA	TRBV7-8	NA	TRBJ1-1	CASSDDTNTEAFF	TGTGCCAGCAGCGACGACACGAACACTGAAGCTTTCTTT
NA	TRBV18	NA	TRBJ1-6	CASSPETTGSPLHF	TGTGCCAGCTCACCTGAAACTACGGGGTCACCCCTCCACTTT
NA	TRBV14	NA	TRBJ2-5	CASSRDSWETQYF	TGTGCCAGCAGCCGGGACTCTTGGGAGACCCAGTACTTC
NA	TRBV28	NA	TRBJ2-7	CASSGGGEGSYEQYF	TGTGCCAGCAGCGGAGGTGGCGAGGGCTCCTACGAGCAGTACTTC
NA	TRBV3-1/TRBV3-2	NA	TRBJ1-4	CASSQARQIRNEKLFF	TGTGCCAGCAGCCAAGCCCGACAGATCCGGAATGAAAAACTGTTTTTT
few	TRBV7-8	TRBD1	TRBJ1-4	CASSLAGGSLDRAIREKLFF	TGTGCCAGCAGCTTAGCTGGGGGGTCGTTAGACAGGGCGATACGAGAAAAACTGTTTTTT
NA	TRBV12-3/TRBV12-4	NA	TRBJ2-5	CASSSQETQYF	TGTGCCAGCAGCTCCCAGGAGACCCAGTACTTC
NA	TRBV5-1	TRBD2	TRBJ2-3	CASSLTSGGVDTQYF	TGCGCCAGCAGCTTGACTAGCGGGGGGGTTGATACGCAGTATTTT
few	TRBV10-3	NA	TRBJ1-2	CAIKGRGENGYTF	TGTGCCATCAAGGGAAGGGGCGAGAATGGCTACACCTTC